The next 29 T cell receptor beta chains were all read from a single sample in a study of T cell responses to AZD1222 COVID-19 vaccine. The data were produced by immunoSEQ multiplex PCR, yet TCRdb's version contains in-frame clones alone and is incomplete. The repertoire consists of more than 95,000 clones, with around 80% occurring once and the leading ten covering approximately 5%. Sequences were derived from peripheral blood, sampled on day 0 of AZD1222 vaccination. The receptors were gathered from an adult in good health.

The chain recombines TRBV6-5 with TRBJ1-1; D unclear. The CDR3 has 14 residues. Trimming took 6 bases from V and 0 from J, leaving 11 bases between them. In germline, CDR1 is MNHEY, CDR2 SVGAGI. The CDR3: CASRVSILNTEAFF. The CDR3 coding sequence is TGTGCCAGCAGGGTTTCCATTTTGAACACTGAAGCTTTCTTT.

This clone occurred once. The chain recombines TRBV19 with TRBJ1-3; D unresolved. The CDR3 has 15 residues. The V gene's germline CDR1 is LNHDA and CDR2 SQIVND (reference sequence). V lost 8 bases and J 0 bases, leaving 14 bases between the germline ends. CDR3 in DNA: TGTGCCAGTGGCCGCCAGAGCCTCTCTGGAAACACCATATATTTT. It is translated as CASGRQSLSGNTIYF.

The V and J genes are TRBV6-1 and TRBJ2-7; D ambiguous. This CDR3 region has 12 residues. Trimming pared 6 bases from V and 2 bases from J, leaving 8 bases between. The germline V gene has CDR1 MNHNS and CDR2 SASEGT. This chain's CDR3 is CASSSSTYEQYF. The DNA of the CDR3 is TGTGCCAGCAGCTCCTCAACCTACGAGCAGTACTTC.

The chain combines TRBV7-9 with TRBJ1-4; tentative D call: TRBD1 (6 bases). Germline V gives CDR1 SEHNR, CDR2 FQNEAQ (reference sequence). V lost 4 bases, J lost 8 bases, and 14 bases lay in between. The CDR3 runs 14 residues. This CDR3 is CASSSTGGREKLFF. The CDR3 DNA reads TGTGCCAGCAGCTCGACCGGGGGCAGGGAAAAACTGTTTTTT.

This rearrangement joins TRBV27 to TRBJ2-5; 8 nucleotides line up with TRBD2. This CDR3 comprises 12 residues. The ends lost 6 bases at V and 10 bases at J; junction bases unmatched: 7. CDR1 MNHEY and CDR2 SMNVEV come from the germline V gene (reference sequence). DNA of the CDR3: TGTGCCAGCAGGACTAGCGCGTCTAACCAGTACTTC. Protein product: CASRTSASNQYF.

This chain joins TRBV3-1 (or the pseudogene TRBV3-2) and TRBJ2-3; no clear D. The germline V and J ends were trimmed by 3 bases and 5 bases, with 9 bases remaining between them. The CDR3 consists of 13 residues. Germline V lookup: CDR1 LGHDT, CDR2 YNNKEL (reference sequence). Here the CDR3 reads CASSHSRVDTQYF. CDR3 sequence (DNA): TGTGCCAGCAGCCATAGTCGCGTAGATACGCAGTATTTT.

The V call is TRBV6-5, the J call TRBJ1-3; D uncertain. V lost 7 bases, J lost 0 bases, and 7 bases lay in between. Looked up from germline, CDR1 is MNHEY and CDR2 is SVGAGI. This CDR3 contains 13 residues. The CDR3 DNA sequence: TGTGCCAGCATGCGATTCTCTGGAAACACCATATATTTT. Protein sequence: CASMRFSGNTIYF.

The gene calls are TRBV5-6 and TRBJ2-3, with 15 nucleotides matching TRBD2. The CDR3 contains 17 residues. Germline lookup yields CDR1 SGHDT and CDR2 YYEEEE. V dropped 4 bases and J dropped 2; count of bases not matched to a gene: 5. The DNA of the CDR3 is TGTGCCAGCAGCCCTGGACTAGCGGGGGGGAACACAGATACGCAGTATTTT. Its protein is CASSPGLAGGNTDTQYF.

This clone is labeled medium-sized. The V gene is TRBV6-2 or TRBV6-3, the J gene TRBJ1-5; D is uncertain. In germline, CDR1 is MNHEY, CDR2 SVGEGT. V dropped 6 bases and J dropped 0 bases, with 6 bases sitting between them. The CDR3 runs to 13 residues. The CDR3 reads CASSFNSNQPQHF. Written as DNA, the CDR3 is TGTGCCAGCAGCTTTAATAGCAATCAGCCCCAGCATTTT.

The CDR3 loop is CASSQVRGPTYEQYF. DNA for the CDR3: TGTGCCAGCAGCCAAGTCCGAGGGCCAACCTACGAGCAGTACTTC. V gene TRBV3-1 (or the pseudogene TRBV3-2) combines with J gene TRBJ2-7, with D perhaps TRBD2 (5 bases). The germline CDR1 and CDR2 sequences are LGHDT and YNNKEL (reference sequence). V lost 1 base and J 2 bases, leaving 12 bases between the germline ends. CDR3 length equals 15 residues.

The chain combines TRBV19 with TRBJ1-5, with D possibly matching TRBD1 (5 bases). Germline CDR1 reads LNHDA; CDR2 reads SQIVND (reference sequence). Deletions cut 10 bases from V and 4 bases from J, with 14 bases between. CDR3 length: 13 residues. The CDR3 spells CATADRDNQPQHF. Written as DNA, the CDR3 is TGTGCCACGGCTGACAGAGATAATCAGCCCCAGCATTTT. Looking up the rest from reference TRBV19 and TRBJ1-5 gives the full variable domain: DGGITQSPKYLFRKEGQNVTLSCEQNLNHDAMYWYRQDPGQGLRLIYYSQIVNDFQKGDIAEGYSVSREKKESFPLTVTSAQKNPTAFYLCATADRDNQPQHFGDGTRLSIL.

The genes are TRBV7-9 and TRBJ2-1; 9 bases match TRBD2. The germline V gene encodes CDR1 SEHNR and CDR2 FQNEAQ (reference sequence). The CDR3 sequence is 17 residues long. The V segment lost 1 base and the J segment 4 bases; nucleotides outside the gene matches: 8. CDR3 region: CASSLDRLAELYNEQFF. Here the CDR3 DNA reads TGTGCCAGCAGCTTAGACCGACTAGCGGAGCTTTACAATGAGCAGTTCTTC.

This chain joins TRBV4-2 and TRBJ2-3; D may be TRBD2 (6 bases). V lost 4 bases and J 5 bases, leaving 16 bases between the germline ends. The germline V gene encodes CDR1 LGHNA and CDR2 YNFKEQ. This CDR3 comprises 15 residues. As DNA, the CDR3 is TGTGCCAGCAGCCGGGGGGTGAGTACACAAGATACGCAGTATTTT. Protein sequence: CASSRGVSTQDTQYF.

The J gene is TRBJ1-2, the V gene TRBV29-1, with 7 positions matching TRBD1. V was pared by 4 bases and J by 6 bases, with 5 bases of the junction left unmatched. The CDR3 totals 12 residues. The germline V gene has CDR1 SQVTM and CDR2 ANQGSEA. The CDR3 is CSVGQGGDGYTF. In nucleotides, the CDR3 is TGCAGCGTTGGACAGGGTGGAGATGGCTACACCTTC. The whole variable domain, remainder taken from reference TRBV29-1 and TRBJ1-2, is SAVISQKPSRDICQRGTSLTIQCQVDSQVTMMFWYRQQPGQSLTLIATANQGSEATYESGFVIDKFPISRPNLTFSTLTVSNMSPEDSSIYLCSVGQGGDGYTFGSGTRLTVV.

The gene calls are TRBV11-2 and TRBJ1-5, with 7 bases fitting TRBD1. In germline, CDR1 is SGHAT, CDR2 FQNNGV. The CDR3 runs to 15 residues. J lost 2 bases, V lost 5 bases, and 6 bases had no gene match. CDR3 region: CASSSLRGRNQPQHF. The CDR3 DNA reads as TGTGCCAGCAGCAGCTTAAGGGGGCGCAATCAGCCCCAGCATTTT.

This clone was seen at least ten times. This chain links TRBV2 with TRBJ1-1, with TRBD1 matching 10 bases. CDR3 length: 17 residues. Germline trimming cut 6 bases from V and 4 bases from J; bases unmatched to any gene: 14. CDR1 SNHLY and CDR2 FYNNEI come from the germline V gene. The CDR3 bases are TGTGCCAGCAGGGTCCCCCGGACAGGGGGGAAGACCACTGAAGCTTTCTTT. Amino acid sequence: CASRVPRTGGKTTEAFF.

This clone was observed a single time. The chain uses TRBV7-2 and TRBJ1-2, with TRBD1 matching over 7 bases. This CDR3 region has 14 residues. Germline CDR1 and CDR2: SGHTA and FQGNSA. With V trimmed by 3 bases and J by 9 bases, 10 bases remained unmatched. Written as DNA, the CDR3 is TGTGCCAGCAGCTTGACAGGGTCACGTAGTAGCTACACCTTC. Amino acids: CASSLTGSRSSYTF.

The J gene is TRBJ1-1, the V gene TRBV7-9; D is unresolved. The CDR3 is made up of 12 amino acids. V was pared by 5 bases and J by 1 base, with 5 bases between. CDR1 and CDR2 (germline): SEHNR, FQNEAQ (reference sequence). The CDR3 sequence: CASSVGNTEAFF. In DNA, the CDR3 is TGTGCCAGCAGCGTGGGGAACACTGAAGCTTTCTTT.

CDR3 bases: TGTGCCACCTCCCCCCCGGCAACTAATGAAAAACTGTTTTTT. As protein: CATSPPATNEKLFF. The chain recombines TRBV6-5 with TRBJ1-4, with D hard to call. This CDR3 is built from 14 residues. V dropped 10 bases and J dropped 0 bases, with 12 bases sitting between them. The V gene's germline CDR1 is MNHEY and CDR2 SVGAGI.

V is TRBV5-1 and J is TRBJ1-1, with D unresolved. This CDR3 comprises 14 residues. The germline gives CDR1 SGHRS, CDR2 YFSETQ. V gave up 4 bases and J gave up 1 base, with 11 bases separating them. CDR3 sequence (DNA): TGCGCCAGCAGCAGGGATTACCCGAACACTGAAGCTTTCTTT. This codes for CASSRDYPNTEAFF.

The chain joins TRBV3-1 (or the pseudogene TRBV3-2) to TRBJ2-5; the match to TRBD2 covers 9 bases. CDR3 length: 16 amino acids. V shed 3 bases and J 4 bases; nucleotides not matched to a gene: 9. Looked up from germline, CDR1 is LGHDT and CDR2 is YNNKEL (reference sequence). The CDR3, as DNA: TGTGCCAGCAGCCAGGGCCTTCCGGGACTAGCAGAGACCCAGTACTTC. Its protein is CASSQGLPGLAETQYF.

The chain joins TRBV6-5 to TRBJ1-5, with 7 positions matching TRBD1. Germline V gene data show CDR1 as MNHEY and CDR2 as SVGAGI. The CDR3 is made up of 14 amino acids. With 6 bases clipped from V and 3 bases from J, the junction kept 5 bases outside the gene matches. The CDR3 coding sequence is TGTGCCAGCAGGCAAGGACAGGCCAATCAGCCCCAGCATTTT. The encoded protein is CASRQGQANQPQHF.

The chain carries TRBV3-1 (or the pseudogene TRBV3-2) and TRBJ2-5; D is unresolved. The V gene's germline CDR1 is LGHDT and CDR2 YNNKEL (reference sequence). V was shortened by 4 bases and J by 3 bases, with 3 bases between the two germline ends. The length of the CDR3 is 11 residues. Here the CDR3 DNA reads TGTGCCAGCAGCCGAGAAGAGACCCAGTACTTC. Its protein product is CASSREETQYF.

The V gene is TRBV5-4, the J gene TRBJ1-2; the match to TRBD1 covers 7 bases. Losses at the gene ends were 1 base for V and 1 base for J; bases not matched to a gene: 4. The CDR3 spans 15 residues. Germline lookup yields CDR1 SGHNT and CDR2 YYREEE (reference sequence). This CDR3 is CASSLIGGSNYGYTF. The CDR3 region has the DNA TGTGCCAGCAGCTTGATAGGGGGCAGTAACTATGGCTACACCTTC. Filled out from reference TRBV5-4 and TRBJ1-2, the complete variable domain reads ETGVTQSPTHLIKTRGQQVTLRCSSQSGHNTVSWYQQALGQGPQFIFQYYREEENGRGNFPPRFSGLQFPNYSSELNVNALELDDSALYLCASSLIGGSNYGYTFGSGTRLTVV.

The chain recombines TRBV20-1 with TRBJ1-3; D is ambiguous. The CDR3 is made up of 13 amino acids. V lost 3 bases and J 1 base, leaving 7 bases between the germline ends. The germline CDR1 and CDR2 sequences are DFQATT and SNEGSKA (reference sequence). The CDR3 coding sequence is TGCAGTGCTAGTTCCGGGTCTGGAAACACCATATATTTT. This encodes CSASSGSGNTIYF.

This clone appeared a single time. One junction end disagrees with the germline gene, perhaps due to a read error. The chain recombines TRBV7-2 with TRBJ2-7, with no clear D. The CDR3 has 13 residues. In germline, CDR1 is SGHTA, CDR2 FQGNSA. CDR3 region: CASSIALDPEQYF. In DNA form, the CDR3 reads TGTGCCAGCAGCATAGCCCTGGACCCAGAGCAGTACTTC.

This chain uses TRBV18 with TRBJ2-3; D remains ambiguous. CDR1 and CDR2 (germline): KGHSH, LQKENI. With 0 bases removed from V and 1 base from J, the gap between germline ends came to 5 bases. This CDR3 has 14 residues. CDR3 in DNA: TGTGCCAGCTCACCACCGGGTCGCACAGATACGCAGTATTTT. Protein sequence: CASSPPGRTDTQYF.

This sequence joins TRBV29-1 and TRBJ2-7; 9 nucleotides line up with TRBD1. J was trimmed by 4 bases and V by 7 bases; bases with no gene match: 8. The CDR3 loop spans 13 amino acids. CDR1 and CDR2 from the germline V gene are SQVTM and ANQGSEA. CDR3 coding DNA: TGCAGCGCTGCCGGGACAGGGAGATACGAGCAGTACTTC. Protein: CSAAGTGRYEQYF.

The rearrangement joins TRBV7-2 to TRBJ1-6; 10 bases match TRBD1. Trimming took 2 bases from V and 3 from J; bases not matched to a gene: 1. The CDR3 extends over 16 amino acids. Germline CDR1 is SGHTA and CDR2 is FQGNSA. The CDR3 loop reads CASSLRTGGYNSPLHF. CDR3 bases: TGTGCCAGCAGCTTAAGGACAGGGGGCTATAATTCACCCCTCCACTTT.